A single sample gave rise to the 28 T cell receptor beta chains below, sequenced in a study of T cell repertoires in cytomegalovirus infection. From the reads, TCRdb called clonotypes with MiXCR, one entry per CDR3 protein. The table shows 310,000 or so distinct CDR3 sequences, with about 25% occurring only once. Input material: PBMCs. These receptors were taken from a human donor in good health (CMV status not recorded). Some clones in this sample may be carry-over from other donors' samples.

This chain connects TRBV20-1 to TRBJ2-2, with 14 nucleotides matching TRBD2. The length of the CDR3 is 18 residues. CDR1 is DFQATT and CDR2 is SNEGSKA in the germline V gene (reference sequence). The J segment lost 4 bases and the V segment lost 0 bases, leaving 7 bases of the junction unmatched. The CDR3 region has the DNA TGCAGTGCTAGAGACCCCGGGACTAGCGGGAGAGGCACCGGGGAGCTGTTTTTT. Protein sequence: CSARDPGTSGRGTGELFF.

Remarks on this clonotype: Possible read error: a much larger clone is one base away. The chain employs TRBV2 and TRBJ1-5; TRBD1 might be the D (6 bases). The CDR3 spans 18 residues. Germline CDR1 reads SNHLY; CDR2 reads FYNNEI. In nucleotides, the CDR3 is TGTGACAGCAGTGAAGGCGCCGCAGGGGCCTATAGCAATCAGCCCCAGCATTTT. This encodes CDSSEGAAGAYSNQPQHF.

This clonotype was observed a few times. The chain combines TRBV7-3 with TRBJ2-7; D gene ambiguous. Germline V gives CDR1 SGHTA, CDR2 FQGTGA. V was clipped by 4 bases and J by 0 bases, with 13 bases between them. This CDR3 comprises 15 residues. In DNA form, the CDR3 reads TGTGCCAGCAGCTCAAATCCTGGCGGCTCCTACGAGCAGTACTTC. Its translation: CASSSNPGGSYEQYF.

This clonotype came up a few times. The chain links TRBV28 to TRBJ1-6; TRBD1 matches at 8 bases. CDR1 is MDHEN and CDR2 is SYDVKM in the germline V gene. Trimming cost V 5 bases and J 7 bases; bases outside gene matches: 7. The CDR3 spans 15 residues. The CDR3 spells CASSPGQGFNSPLHF. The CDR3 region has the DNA TGTGCCAGCAGTCCCGGACAGGGCTTCAATTCACCCCTCCACTTT.

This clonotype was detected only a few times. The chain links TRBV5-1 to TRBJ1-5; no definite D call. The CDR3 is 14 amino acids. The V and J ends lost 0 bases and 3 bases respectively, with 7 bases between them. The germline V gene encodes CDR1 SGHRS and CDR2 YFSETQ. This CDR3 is CASSLGGFNQPQHF. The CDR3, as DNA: TGCGCCAGCAGCTTGGGCGGATTCAATCAGCCCCAGCATTTT.

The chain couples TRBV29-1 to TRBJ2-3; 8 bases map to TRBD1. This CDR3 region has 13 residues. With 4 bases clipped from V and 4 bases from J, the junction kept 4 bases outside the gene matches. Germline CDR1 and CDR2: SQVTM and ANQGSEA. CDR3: CSVGRQGSDTQYF. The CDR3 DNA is TGCAGCGTTGGGCGACAGGGGTCAGATACGCAGTATTTT.

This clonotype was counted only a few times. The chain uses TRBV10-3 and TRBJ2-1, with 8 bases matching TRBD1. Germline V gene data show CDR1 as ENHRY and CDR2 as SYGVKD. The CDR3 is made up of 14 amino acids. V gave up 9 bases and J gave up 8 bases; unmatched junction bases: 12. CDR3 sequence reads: CAIGTGQVRDEQFF. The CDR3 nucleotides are TGTGCCATTGGTACGGGACAGGTTAGAGATGAGCAGTTCTTC.

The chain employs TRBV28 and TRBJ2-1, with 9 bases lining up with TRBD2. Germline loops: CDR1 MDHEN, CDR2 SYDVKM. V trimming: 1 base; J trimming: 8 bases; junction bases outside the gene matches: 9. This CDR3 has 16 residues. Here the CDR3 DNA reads TGTGCCAGCAGTTTATCAGCGGGAGGCCCCACGTATGAGCAGTTCTTC. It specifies CASSLSAGGPTYEQFF.

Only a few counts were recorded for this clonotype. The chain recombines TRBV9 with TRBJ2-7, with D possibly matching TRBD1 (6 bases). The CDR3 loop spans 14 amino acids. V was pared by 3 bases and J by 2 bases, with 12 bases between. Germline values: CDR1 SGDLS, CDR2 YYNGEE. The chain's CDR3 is CASSGGHTPYEQYF. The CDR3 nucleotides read TGTGCCAGCAGCGGGGGACACACACCCTACGAGCAGTACTTC. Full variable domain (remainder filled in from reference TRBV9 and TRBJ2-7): DSGVTQTPKHLITATGQRVTLRCSPRSGDLSVYWYQQSLDQGLQFLIQYYNGEERAKGNILERFSAQQFPDLHSELNLSSLELGDSALYFCASSGGHTPYEQYFGPGTRLTVT.

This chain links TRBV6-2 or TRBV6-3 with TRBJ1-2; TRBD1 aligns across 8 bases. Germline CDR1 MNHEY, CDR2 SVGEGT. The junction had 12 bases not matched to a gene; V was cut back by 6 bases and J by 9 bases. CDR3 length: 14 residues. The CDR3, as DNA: TGTGCCAGCAGCTCTAACGGACAGGGTCTGAGCTACACCTTC. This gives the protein CASSSNGQGLSYTF.

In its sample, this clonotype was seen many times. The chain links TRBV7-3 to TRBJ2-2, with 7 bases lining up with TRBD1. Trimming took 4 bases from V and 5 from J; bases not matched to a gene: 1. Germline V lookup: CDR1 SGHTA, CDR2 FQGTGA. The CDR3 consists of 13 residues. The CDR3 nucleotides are TGTGCCAGCAGCTCGACAGGGACCGGGGAGCTGTTTTTT. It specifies CASSSTGTGELFF. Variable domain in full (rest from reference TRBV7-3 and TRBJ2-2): GAGVSQTPSNKVTEKGKYVELRCDPISGHTALYWYRQSLGQGPEFLIYFQGTGAADDSGLPNDRFFAVRPEGSVSTLKIQRTERGDSAVYLCASSSTGTGELFFGEGSRLTVL.

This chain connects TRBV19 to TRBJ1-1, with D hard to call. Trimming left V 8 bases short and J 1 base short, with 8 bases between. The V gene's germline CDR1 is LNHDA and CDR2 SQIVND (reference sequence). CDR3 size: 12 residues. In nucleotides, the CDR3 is TGTGCCAGTTCCTGGTGGAACACTGAAGCTTTCTTT. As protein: CASSWWNTEAFF.

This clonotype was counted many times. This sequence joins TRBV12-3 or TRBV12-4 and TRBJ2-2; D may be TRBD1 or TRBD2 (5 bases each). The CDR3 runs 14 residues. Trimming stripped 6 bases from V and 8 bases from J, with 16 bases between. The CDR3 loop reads CASSSRDPTGELFF. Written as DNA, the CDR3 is TGTGCCAGCAGCTCCCGGGACCCCACGGGGGAGCTGTTTTTT.

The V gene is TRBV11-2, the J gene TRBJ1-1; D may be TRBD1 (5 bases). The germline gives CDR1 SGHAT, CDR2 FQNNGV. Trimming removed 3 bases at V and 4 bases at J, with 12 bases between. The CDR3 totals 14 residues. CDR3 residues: CASSLPLGGTEAFF. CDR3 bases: TGTGCCAGCAGCTTGCCTCTGGGGGGCACTGAAGCTTTCTTT. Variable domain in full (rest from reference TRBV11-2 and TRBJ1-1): EAGVAQSPRYKIIEKRQSVAFWCNPISGHATLYWYQQILGQGPKLLIQFQNNGVVDDSQLPKDRFSAERLKGVDSTLKIQPAKLEDSAVYLCASSLPLGGTEAFFGQGTRLTVV.

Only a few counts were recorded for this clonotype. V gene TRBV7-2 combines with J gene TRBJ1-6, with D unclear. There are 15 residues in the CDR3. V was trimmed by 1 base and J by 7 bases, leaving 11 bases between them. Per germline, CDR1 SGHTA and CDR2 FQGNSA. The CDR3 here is CASSLDRILNSPLHF. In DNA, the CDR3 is TGTGCCAGCAGCTTAGATCGGATCCTAAATTCACCCCTCCACTTT.

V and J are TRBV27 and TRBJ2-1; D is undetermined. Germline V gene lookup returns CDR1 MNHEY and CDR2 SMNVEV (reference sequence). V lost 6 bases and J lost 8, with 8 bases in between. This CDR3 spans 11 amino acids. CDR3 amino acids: CASSDLYEQFF. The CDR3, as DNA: TGTGCCAGCAGCGATCTATATGAGCAGTTCTTC.

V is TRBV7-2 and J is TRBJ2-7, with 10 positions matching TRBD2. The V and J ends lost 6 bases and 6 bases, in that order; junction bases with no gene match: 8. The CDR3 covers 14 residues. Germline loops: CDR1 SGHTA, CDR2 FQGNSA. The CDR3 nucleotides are TGTGCCAGCAGGCGACTAGCGGGCCCCCTCGAGCAGTACTTC. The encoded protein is CASRRLAGPLEQYF.

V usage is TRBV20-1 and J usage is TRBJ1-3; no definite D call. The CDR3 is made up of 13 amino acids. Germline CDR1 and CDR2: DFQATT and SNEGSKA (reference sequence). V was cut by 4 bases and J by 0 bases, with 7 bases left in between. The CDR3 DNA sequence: TGCAGTGCTAACTGGGGCTCTGGAAACACCATATATTTT. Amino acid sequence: CSANWGSGNTIYF.

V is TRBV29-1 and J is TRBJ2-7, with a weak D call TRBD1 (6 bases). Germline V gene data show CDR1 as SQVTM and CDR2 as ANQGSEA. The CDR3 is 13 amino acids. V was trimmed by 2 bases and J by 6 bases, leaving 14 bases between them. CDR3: CSVETGLLGEQYF. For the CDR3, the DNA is TGCAGCGTTGAAACAGGGCTGTTGGGCGAGCAGTACTTC.

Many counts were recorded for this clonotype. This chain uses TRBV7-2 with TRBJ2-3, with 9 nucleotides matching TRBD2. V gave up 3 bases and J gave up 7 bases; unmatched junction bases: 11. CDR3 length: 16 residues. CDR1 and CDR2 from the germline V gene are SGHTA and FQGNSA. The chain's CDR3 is CASSLDSGSGGNTQYF. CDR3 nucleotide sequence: TGTGCCAGCAGCTTGGATAGCGGGAGTGGGGGAAATACGCAGTATTTT.

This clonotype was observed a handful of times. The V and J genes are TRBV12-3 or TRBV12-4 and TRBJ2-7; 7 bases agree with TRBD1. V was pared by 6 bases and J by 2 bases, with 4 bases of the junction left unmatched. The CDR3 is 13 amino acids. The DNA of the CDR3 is TGTGCCAGCAGACCGACAGGGCCCTACGAGCAGTACTTC. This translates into CASRPTGPYEQYF.

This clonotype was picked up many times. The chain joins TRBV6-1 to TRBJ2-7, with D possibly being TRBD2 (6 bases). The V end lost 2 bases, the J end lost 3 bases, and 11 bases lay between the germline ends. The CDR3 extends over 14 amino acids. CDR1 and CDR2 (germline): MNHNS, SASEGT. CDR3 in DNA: TGTGCCAGCAGTGAACAATGGACTATCTACGAGCAGTACTTC. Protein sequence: CASSEQWTIYEQYF.

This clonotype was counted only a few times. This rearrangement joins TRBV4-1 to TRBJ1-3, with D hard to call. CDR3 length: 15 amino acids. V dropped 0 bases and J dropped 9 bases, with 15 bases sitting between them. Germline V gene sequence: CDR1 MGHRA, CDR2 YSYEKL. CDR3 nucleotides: TGCGCCAGCAGCCAAGATGCAGAAGACCGGGGCACCATATATTTT. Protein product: CASSQDAEDRGTIYF.

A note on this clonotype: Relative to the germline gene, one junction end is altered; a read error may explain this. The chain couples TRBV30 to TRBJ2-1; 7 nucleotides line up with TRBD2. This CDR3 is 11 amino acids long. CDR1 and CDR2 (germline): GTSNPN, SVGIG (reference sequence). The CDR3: CAQMLGGGLLF. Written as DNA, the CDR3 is TGTGCCCAGATGCTGGGGGGGGGTTTACTCTTC.

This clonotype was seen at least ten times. The CDR3 here is CASSPRTGGYEQYF. In DNA, the CDR3 is TGTGCCAGCAGCCCCAGGACAGGTGGCTACGAGCAGTACTTC. The V gene is TRBV7-2, the J gene TRBJ2-7, with TRBD1 identical over 7 bases. Germline CDR1 is SGHTA and CDR2 is FQGNSA. The V gene end was trimmed by 5 bases and the J gene end by 3 bases; junction bases not matched to a gene: 7. There are 14 residues in the CDR3.

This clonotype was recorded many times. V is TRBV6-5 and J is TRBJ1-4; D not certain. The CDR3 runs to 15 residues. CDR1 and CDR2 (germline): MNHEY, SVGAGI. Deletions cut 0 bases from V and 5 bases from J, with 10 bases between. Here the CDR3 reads CASSYSARNNEKLFF. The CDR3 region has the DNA TGTGCCAGCAGTTACTCGGCGAGAAACAATGAAAAACTGTTTTTT.

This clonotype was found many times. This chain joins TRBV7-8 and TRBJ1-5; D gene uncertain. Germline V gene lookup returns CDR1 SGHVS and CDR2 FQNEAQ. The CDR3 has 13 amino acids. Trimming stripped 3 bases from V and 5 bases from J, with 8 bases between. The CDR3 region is CASSFDADQPQHF. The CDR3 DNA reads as TGTGCCAGCAGCTTCGACGCGGATCAGCCCCAGCATTTT.

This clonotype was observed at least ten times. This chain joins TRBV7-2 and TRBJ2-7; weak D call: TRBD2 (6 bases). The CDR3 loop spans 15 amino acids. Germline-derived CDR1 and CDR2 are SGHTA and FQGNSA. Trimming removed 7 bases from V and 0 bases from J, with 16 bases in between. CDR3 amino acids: CASTLRLGSSYEQYF. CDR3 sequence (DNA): TGTGCCAGCACCCTTAGACTAGGGAGCTCCTACGAGCAGTACTTC.